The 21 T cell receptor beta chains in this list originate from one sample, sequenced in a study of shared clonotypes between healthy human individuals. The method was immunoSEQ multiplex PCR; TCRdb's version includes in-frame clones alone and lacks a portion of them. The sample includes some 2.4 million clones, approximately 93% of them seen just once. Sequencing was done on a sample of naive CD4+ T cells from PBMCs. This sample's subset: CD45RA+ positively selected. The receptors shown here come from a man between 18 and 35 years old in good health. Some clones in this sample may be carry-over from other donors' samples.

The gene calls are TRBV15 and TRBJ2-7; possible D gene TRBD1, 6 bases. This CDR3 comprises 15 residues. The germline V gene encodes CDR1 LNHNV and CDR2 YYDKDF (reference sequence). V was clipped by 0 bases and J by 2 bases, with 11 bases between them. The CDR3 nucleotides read TGTGCCACCAGCAGAGATCTGGACAGACCCTACGAGCAGTACTTC. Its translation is CATSRDLDRPYEQYF.

CDR3 DNA: TGCGCCAGCAGCCCAGGGACAGGGCCCATATGGAGCACTGAAGCTTTCTTT. Protein product: CASSPGTGPIWSTEAFF. The genes are TRBV5-1 and TRBJ1-1; the match to TRBD1 covers 9 bases. The germline V gene has CDR1 SGHRS and CDR2 YFSETQ. Trimming took 4 bases from V and 4 from J; bases not matched to a gene: 14. This CDR3 comprises 17 residues.

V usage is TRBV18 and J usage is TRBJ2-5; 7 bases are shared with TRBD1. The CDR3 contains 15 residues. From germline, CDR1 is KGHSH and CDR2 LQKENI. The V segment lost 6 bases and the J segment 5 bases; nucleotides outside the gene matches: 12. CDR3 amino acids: CASSPNRGPVETQYF. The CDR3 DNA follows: TGTGCCAGCTCGCCTAACAGGGGCCCTGTGGAGACCCAGTACTTC.

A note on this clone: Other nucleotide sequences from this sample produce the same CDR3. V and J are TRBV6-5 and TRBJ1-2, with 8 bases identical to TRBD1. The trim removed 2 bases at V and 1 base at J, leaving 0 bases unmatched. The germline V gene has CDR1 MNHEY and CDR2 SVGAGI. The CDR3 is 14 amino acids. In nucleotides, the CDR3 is TGTGCCAGCAGTTACGGGACAGGTAACTATGGCTACACCTTC. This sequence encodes CASSYGTGNYGYTF.

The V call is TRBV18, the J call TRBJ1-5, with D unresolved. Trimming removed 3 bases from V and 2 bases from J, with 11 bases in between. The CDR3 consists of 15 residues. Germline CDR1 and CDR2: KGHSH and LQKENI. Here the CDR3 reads CASSPMAEGNQPQHF. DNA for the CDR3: TGTGCCAGCTCACCCATGGCGGAGGGCAATCAGCCCCAGCATTTT.

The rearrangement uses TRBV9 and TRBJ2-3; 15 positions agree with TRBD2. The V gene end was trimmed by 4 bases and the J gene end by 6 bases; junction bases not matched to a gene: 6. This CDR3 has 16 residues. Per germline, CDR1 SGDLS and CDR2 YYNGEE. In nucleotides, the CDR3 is TGTGCCAGCAGCATCGCCGGGACTAGCGGGAGGGATACGCAGTATTTT. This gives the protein CASSIAGTSGRDTQYF.

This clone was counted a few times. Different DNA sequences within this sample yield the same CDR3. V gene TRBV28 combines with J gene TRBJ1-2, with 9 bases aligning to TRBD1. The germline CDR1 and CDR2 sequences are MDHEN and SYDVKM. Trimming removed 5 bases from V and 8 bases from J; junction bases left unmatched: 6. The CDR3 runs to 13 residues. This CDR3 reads CASSPGTGIGYTF. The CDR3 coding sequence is TGTGCCAGCAGTCCGGGGACAGGGATCGGCTACACCTTC.

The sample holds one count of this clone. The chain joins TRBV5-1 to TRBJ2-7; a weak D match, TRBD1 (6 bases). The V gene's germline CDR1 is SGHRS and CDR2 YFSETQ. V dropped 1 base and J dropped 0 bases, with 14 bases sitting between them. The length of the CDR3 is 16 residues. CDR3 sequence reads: CASSLNFGTPSYEQYF. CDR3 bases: TGCGCCAGCAGCTTGAATTTCGGGACACCCTCCTACGAGCAGTACTTC.

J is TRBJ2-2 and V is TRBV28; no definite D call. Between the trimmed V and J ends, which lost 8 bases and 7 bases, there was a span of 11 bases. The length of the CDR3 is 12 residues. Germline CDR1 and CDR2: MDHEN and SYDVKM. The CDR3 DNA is TGTGCCAGCCAAAGGGCGAGCGGGGAGCTGTTTTTT. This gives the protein CASQRASGELFF.

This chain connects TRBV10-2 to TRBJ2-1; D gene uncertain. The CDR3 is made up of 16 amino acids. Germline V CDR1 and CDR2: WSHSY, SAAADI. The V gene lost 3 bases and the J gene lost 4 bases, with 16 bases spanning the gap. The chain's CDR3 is CASSDPPSARYNEQFF. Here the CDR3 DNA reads TGCGCCAGCAGTGACCCGCCCTCTGCGCGATACAATGAGCAGTTCTTC.

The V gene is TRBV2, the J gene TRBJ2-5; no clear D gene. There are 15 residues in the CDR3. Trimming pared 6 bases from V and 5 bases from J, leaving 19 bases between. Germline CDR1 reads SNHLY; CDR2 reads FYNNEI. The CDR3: CASSVGPLPFETQYF. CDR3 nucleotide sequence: TGTGCCAGCAGCGTTGGACCACTCCCTTTTGAGACCCAGTACTTC. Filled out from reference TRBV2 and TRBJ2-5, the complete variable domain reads EPEVTQTPSHQVTQMGQEVILRCVPISNHLYFYWYRQILGQKVEFLVSFYNNEISEKSEIFDDQFSVERPDGSNFTLKIRSTKLEDSAMYFCASSVGPLPFETQYFGPGTRLLVL.

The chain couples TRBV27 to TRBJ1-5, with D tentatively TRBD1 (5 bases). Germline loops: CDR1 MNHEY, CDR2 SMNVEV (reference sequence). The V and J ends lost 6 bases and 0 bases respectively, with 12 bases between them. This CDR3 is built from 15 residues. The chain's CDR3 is CASRLGVYSNQPQHF. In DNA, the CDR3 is TGTGCCAGCAGGTTGGGGGTATATAGCAATCAGCCCCAGCATTTT.

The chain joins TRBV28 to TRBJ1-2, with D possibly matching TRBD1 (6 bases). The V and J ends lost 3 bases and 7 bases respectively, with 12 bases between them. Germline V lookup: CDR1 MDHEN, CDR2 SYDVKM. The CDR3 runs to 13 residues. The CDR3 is CASSFLGGPGYTF. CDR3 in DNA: TGTGCCAGCAGTTTTCTCGGGGGGCCTGGCTACACCTTC.

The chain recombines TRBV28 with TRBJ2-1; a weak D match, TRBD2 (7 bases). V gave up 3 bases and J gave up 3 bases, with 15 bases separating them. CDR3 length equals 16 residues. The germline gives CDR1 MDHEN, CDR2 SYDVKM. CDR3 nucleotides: TGTGCCAGCAGTTTGGGGGGGGCTAGCGGCTACAATGAGCAGTTCTTC. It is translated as CASSLGGASGYNEQFF. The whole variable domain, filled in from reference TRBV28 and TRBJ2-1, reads DVKVTQSSRYLVKRTGEKVFLECVQDMDHENMFWYRQDPGLGLRLIYFSYDVKMKEKGDIPEGYSVSREKKERFSLILESASTNQTSMYLCASSLGGASGYNEQFFGPGTRLTVL.

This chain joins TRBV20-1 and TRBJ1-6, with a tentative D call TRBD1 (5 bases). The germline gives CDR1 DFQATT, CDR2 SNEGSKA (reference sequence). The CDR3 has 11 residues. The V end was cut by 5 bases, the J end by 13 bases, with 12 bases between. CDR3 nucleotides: TGCAGTGCTGGGGGTCTAAGGCCCCTCCACTTT. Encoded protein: CSAGGLRPLHF.

In nucleotides, the CDR3 is TGTGCCAGCAGTCCCCGGACAGGGACCGCTGAAGCTTTCTTT. Translating it yields CASSPRTGTAEAFF. The V and J genes are TRBV27 and TRBJ1-1; 8 positions match TRBD1. CDR3 size: 14 residues. V lost 5 bases, J lost 6 bases, and 8 bases stayed unmatched. Germline V gene data show CDR1 as MNHEY and CDR2 as SMNVEV (reference sequence).

This CDR3 reads CARTWGGGIFEQYF. The DNA of the CDR3 is TGCGCCAGAACCTGGGGGGGAGGGATATTCGAGCAGTACTTC. This sequence joins TRBV23-1 and TRBJ2-7, with 7 bases identical to TRBD2. TRBV23-1 is an open reading frame, and its role is uncertain. The junction had 14 bases not matched to a gene; V was cut back by 9 bases and J by 6 bases. The CDR3 has 14 amino acids.

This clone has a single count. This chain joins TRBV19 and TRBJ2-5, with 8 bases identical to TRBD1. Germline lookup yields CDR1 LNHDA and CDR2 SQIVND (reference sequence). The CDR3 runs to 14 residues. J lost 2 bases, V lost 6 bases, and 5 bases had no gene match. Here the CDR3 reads CASSPWTGQETQYF. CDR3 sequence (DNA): TGTGCCAGTAGCCCCTGGACAGGGCAAGAGACCCAGTACTTC.

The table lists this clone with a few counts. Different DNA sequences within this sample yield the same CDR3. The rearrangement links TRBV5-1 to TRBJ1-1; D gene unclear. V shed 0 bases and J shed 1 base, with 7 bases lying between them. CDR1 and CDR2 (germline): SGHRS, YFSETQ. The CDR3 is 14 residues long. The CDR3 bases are TGCGCCAGCAGCTTGGATCCCGGGAACACTGAAGCTTTCTTT. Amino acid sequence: CASSLDPGNTEAFF.

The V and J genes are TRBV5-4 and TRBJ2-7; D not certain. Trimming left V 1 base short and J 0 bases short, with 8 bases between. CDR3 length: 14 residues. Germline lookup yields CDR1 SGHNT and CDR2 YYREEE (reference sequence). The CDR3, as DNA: TGTGCCAGCAGCTTGCGATCAAGCTCCTACGAGCAGTACTTC. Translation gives CASSLRSSSYEQYF.

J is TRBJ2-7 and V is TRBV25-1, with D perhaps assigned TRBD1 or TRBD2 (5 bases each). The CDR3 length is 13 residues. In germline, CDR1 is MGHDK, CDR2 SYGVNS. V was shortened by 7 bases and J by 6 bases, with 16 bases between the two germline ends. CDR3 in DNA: TGTGCCAGCATGCACGGGGCGTCGGGCGAGCAGTACTTC. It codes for CASMHGASGEQYF.